The TCR beta chain under discussion was sequenced for a study of vaccination effects on CD4 cells after COVID-19. Study summary: Antigen-specific CD4+ T cell clonotypes were called by their expansion after viral peptide-pool culture in ViraFEST. The median interval between the second dose and post-vaccine sampling was 72 days. Findings of the study overall: Nearly all vaccine-induced clones in healthy recipients recognized only SARS-CoV-2.

Of note for this clone: Its antigen is still unknown.

Generated by immunoSEQ multiplex PCR, the TCRdb table keeps only in-frame clones and is missing some. The table lists about 66,000 clones, just under 75% of them singletons. The CDR3 runs 14 residues. The V end lost 6 bases, the J end lost 2 bases, and 11 bases lay between the germline ends. Germline CDR1 reads LNHDA; CDR2 reads SQIVND (reference sequence). The authors isolated CD4+ T cells after roughly eleven days of culture. Each person got two doses of an mRNA SARS-CoV-2 vaccine, BNT162b2 or mRNA-1273. Testing of the vaccine recipients showed negative nucleocapsid antibodies and no prior SARS-CoV-2 infection.

This receptor was taken from a human donor who received a COVID-19 vaccine. This chain uses TRBV19 with TRBJ1-3; D unresolved. This specimen was CD4+ T cells from PBMCs cultured without peptide, taken after COVID-19 vaccination. The CDR3 protein is CASSTDLAGNTIYF. The DNA of the CDR3 is TGTGCCAGTAGCACGGACTTGGCTGGAAACACCATATATTTT.